The clone carrying this T cell receptor beta chain was picked up a small number of times. It may be a read error: a sequence one base away is much more abundant. The data originate from a study of molecular identifiers for immune sequencing clone quantification. The germline CDR1 and CDR2 sequences are MNHNY and SVGAGI (reference sequence). The CDR3 has 15 residues. TCRdb redid the calling of the PCR reads with MiXCR, one entry per CDR3 protein. This table holds approximately 590,000 distinct CDR3 sequences, 25% found once. This receptor was taken from a human donor in good health. Some libraries in this study had Jurkat cell RNA spiked in. Input material: naive CD8+ T cells from blood, with Jurkat cell RNA spiked in. Subset in this sample: FACS-sorted CD8+CD4-CCR7+CD45RA+ naive T cells. The V and J genes are TRBV6-6 and TRBJ2-3, with D perhaps TRBD2 (5 bases). The CDR3 here is CASSYSGSFTDMQYF. CDR3 bases: TGTGCCAGCAGTTACTCGGGGAGCTTCACAGATATGCAGTATTTT.